This T cell receptor (beta chain) came from a study of Graves' ophthalmopathy and Graves' hyperthyroidism. The CDR3 totals 13 residues. V trimming: 2 bases; J trimming: 9 bases; junction bases outside the gene matches: 9. Germline V CDR1 and CDR2: DFQATT, SNEGSKA (reference sequence). RNA transcripts were the source from which TCR beta CDR3 regions were amplified. First-round RT-PCR with HTBI primers preceded a second-round multiplex PCR. TCRdb used MiXCR to reprocess the multiplex PCR reads, holding one entry per CDR3 protein. The repertoire includes a few hundred thousand distinct CDR3 sequences, under 25% of them detected once, and around 3.1% sits in the top ten. This clonotype has a count of ten or more.

The receptor's source is a woman under 30 with stable Graves' hyperthyroidism. The sample taken for sequencing was peripheral blood. This chain uses TRBV20-1 with TRBJ2-5, with TRBD2 identical over 7 bases. CDR3 protein: CSARPGLVRAQYF. CDR3 nucleotide sequence: TGCAGTGCTAGACCCGGACTAGTTCGGGCCCAGTACTTC.